These 32 T cell receptor beta chains originate from one sample sequenced in a study of blood T cells in healthy people across ages. Sample-barcoded 5' priming and a J-beta primer mix drove a second PCR of about 6 to 11 cycles. TCRdb called the 5' RACE reads again in MiXCR, with one record for every CDR3 protein. This table has around 1,900,000 distinct CDR3 sequences, about 39% appearing once. The sequencing sample was made of blood. All receptors come from a human donor in good health.

Notes on this clonotype: The junction shows a germline mismatch at one end, possibly a read error. This rearrangement joins TRBV7-2 to TRBJ2-7, with D possibly TRBD2 on 5 matching bases. Germline CDR1 is SGHTA and CDR2 is FQGNSA. CDR3 length equals 14 residues. The CDR3 sequence is CAGSLGDDYYEQYF. The CDR3 DNA is TGTGCCGGCAGCTTAGGAGACGACTACTACGAGCAGTACTTC.

The CDR3 sequence: CSARRQPISGNTIYF. The CDR3 bases are TGCAGTGCTAGAAGACAGCCTATCTCTGGAAACACCATATATTTT. The chain employs TRBV20-1 and TRBJ1-3; weak D call: TRBD1 (5 bases). V dropped 2 bases and J dropped 0 bases, with 11 bases sitting between them. Germline V CDR1 and CDR2: DFQATT, SNEGSKA (reference sequence). The CDR3 contains 15 residues.

The V and J genes are TRBV7-2 and TRBJ1-2; 8 bases are shared with TRBD1. J gave up 8 bases and V 8 bases, and 16 bases lay outside the gene matches. This CDR3 contains 15 residues. The V gene's germline CDR1 is SGHTA and CDR2 FQGNSA. As DNA, the CDR3 is TGTGCCAGCGGCCCTCGGACAGGGTCCCCAGGGGGCTACACCTTC. Protein: CASGPRTGSPGGYTF.

This clonotype came up a few times. This sequence joins TRBV7-9 and TRBJ1-1; D uncertain. This CDR3 contains 13 residues. V was pared by 5 bases and J by 0 bases, with 7 bases between. In germline, CDR1 is SEHNR, CDR2 FQNEAQ (reference sequence). CDR3 bases: TGTGCCAGCAGCCCAATATTGAACACTGAAGCTTTCTTT. Translated: CASSPILNTEAFF.

The rearrangement joins TRBV7-2 to TRBJ2-7, with D tentatively TRBD2 (5 bases). Per germline, CDR1 SGHTA and CDR2 FQGNSA. The CDR3 is 15 amino acids. V was clipped by 6 bases and J by 2 bases, with 17 bases between them. The CDR3 region is CASSSRESGAYEQYF. CDR3 coding DNA: TGTGCCAGCAGTTCCCGGGAATCGGGCGCCTACGAGCAGTACTTC.

The table lists this clonotype with a few counts. This chain uses TRBV28 with TRBJ1-5, with D tentatively TRBD1 (6 bases). V dropped 6 bases and J dropped 15 bases, with 18 bases sitting between them. In germline, CDR1 is MDHEN, CDR2 SYDVKM. This CDR3 has 12 amino acids. The CDR3 loop is CASSTGGGHGHF. The CDR3 DNA follows: TGTGCCAGCAGCACTGGGGGGGGGCACGGGCATTTT. The full variable domain, with the rest looked up from reference TRBV28 and TRBJ1-5, is DVKVTQSSRYLVKRTGEKVFLECVQDMDHENMFWYRQDPGLGLRLIYFSYDVKMKEKGDIPEGYSVSREKKERFSLILESASTNQTSMYLCASSTGGGHGHFGDGTRLSIL.

This chain connects TRBV2 to TRBJ2-1; a weak D match, TRBD1 (5 bases). The CDR3 is 14 amino acids. Germline lookup yields CDR1 SNHLY and CDR2 FYNNEI. The ends were cut back, 8 bases at V and 4 bases at J, with 15 bases in the middle. CDR3: CASSAARVYNEQFF. DNA of the CDR3: TGTGCCAGCTCCGCCGCCAGGGTGTACAATGAGCAGTTCTTC.

The V call is TRBV29-1, the J call TRBJ2-3; D unresolved. The CDR3 runs 13 residues. Trimming removed 2 bases from V and 2 bases from J, with 8 bases in between. Per germline, CDR1 SQVTM and CDR2 ANQGSEA. For the CDR3, the DNA is TGCAGCGTTGAATTTACTAACACAGATACGCAGTATTTT. It yields the protein CSVEFTNTDTQYF.

This chain uses TRBV4-3 with TRBJ1-1, with D perhaps TRBD1 (5 bases). V gave up 0 bases and J gave up 6 bases, with 14 bases separating them. The V gene's germline CDR1 is LGHNA and CDR2 YSLEER. The CDR3 has 15 residues. As DNA, the CDR3 is TGCGCCAGCAGCCAAGACGGGGGAAGCTGGTCTGAAGCTTTCTTT. This translates into CASSQDGGSWSEAFF.

This chain connects TRBV7-9 to TRBJ2-5; a possible D gene is TRBD2 (5 bases). Germline V gene lookup returns CDR1 SEHNR and CDR2 FQNEAQ (reference sequence). CDR3 length: 16 amino acids. V dropped 6 bases and J dropped 3 bases, with 20 bases sitting between them. CDR3 sequence: CASSPRGSIAEETQYF. The CDR3 DNA sequence: TGTGCCAGCAGTCCCCGCGGGTCCATTGCGGAAGAGACCCAGTACTTC. Full variable domain (remainder filled in from reference TRBV7-9 and TRBJ2-5): DTGVSQNPRHKITKRGQNVTFRCDPISEHNRLYWYRQTLGQGPEFLTYFQNEAQLEKSRLLSDRFSAERPKGSFSTLEIQRTEQGDSAMYLCASSPRGSIAEETQYFGPGTRLLVL.

The chain has TRBV20-1 and TRBJ1-6; D gene uncertain. Deletions cut 3 bases from V and 4 bases from J, with 13 bases between. CDR1 and CDR2 from the germline V gene are DFQATT and SNEGSKA (reference sequence). The CDR3 totals 15 residues. The CDR3 is CSASFGNDYNSPLHF. CDR3 sequence (DNA): TGCAGTGCTAGCTTCGGGAACGATTATAATTCACCCCTCCACTTT.

This clonotype was seen a few times. The V gene is TRBV10-3, the J gene TRBJ2-7; the match to TRBD1 covers 8 bases. Germline loops: CDR1 ENHRY, CDR2 SYGVKD. The CDR3 covers 14 residues. V gave up 4 bases and J gave up 0 bases; unmatched junction bases: 2. In DNA form, the CDR3 reads TGTGCCATCAGTGGGACAGGGAACTCCTACGAGCAGTACTTC. Translated, it gives CAISGTGNSYEQYF.

This clonotype was observed once. This CDR3 is CASSSTPAQGETQYF. CDR3 DNA sequence: TGTGCCAGCAGCTCCACCCCGGCACAAGGAGAGACCCAGTACTTC. V and J are TRBV7-3 and TRBJ2-5; D remains ambiguous. In germline, CDR1 is SGHTA, CDR2 FQGTGA. The length of the CDR3 is 15 residues. V dropped 4 bases and J dropped 4 bases, with 16 bases sitting between them.

This clonotype came up a few times. The CDR3 protein is CSVGRSQQVEQFF. As DNA, the CDR3 is TGCAGCGTGGGGAGGTCGCAGCAAGTTGAGCAGTTCTTC. The V call is TRBV29-1, the J call TRBJ2-1, with a possible D match to TRBD2 (6 bases). Germline-derived CDR1 and CDR2 are SQVTM and ANQGSEA. Trimming stripped 6 bases from V and 9 bases from J, with 18 bases between. The CDR3 extends over 13 amino acids.

The rearrangement uses TRBV7-9 and TRBJ1-5; 11 bases are shared with TRBD1. V trimming: 4 bases; J trimming: 7 bases; junction bases outside the gene matches: 6. Germline CDR1 is SEHNR and CDR2 is FQNEAQ (reference sequence). The CDR3 runs to 15 residues. The CDR3 bases are TGTGCCAGCAGCTGGGGGACAGGGGGACGGCAGCCCCAGCATTTT. Protein sequence: CASSWGTGGRQPQHF. Full variable domain (outside the CDR3, taken from reference TRBV7-9 and TRBJ1-5): DTGVSQNPRHKITKRGQNVTFRCDPISEHNRLYWYRQTLGQGPEFLTYFQNEAQLEKSRLLSDRFSAERPKGSFSTLEIQRTEQGDSAMYLCASSWGTGGRQPQHFGDGTRLSIL.

The sample holds a few counts of this clonotype. The V gene is TRBV5-1, the J gene TRBJ2-3; TRBD2 aligns across 13 bases. The junction had 8 bases not matched to a gene; V was cut back by 5 bases and J by 2 bases. Germline assignment: CDR1 SGHRS and CDR2 YFSETQ. The CDR3 is made up of 17 amino acids. The CDR3 is CASSRETSGGTTDTQYF. CDR3 sequence (DNA): TGCGCCAGCAGTCGGGAGACTAGCGGGGGGACCACAGATACGCAGTATTTT.

This clonotype was counted only a few times. The chain joins TRBV29-1 to TRBJ2-7; no reliable D call. Germline-derived CDR1 and CDR2 are SQVTM and ANQGSEA. The CDR3 covers 12 residues. V gave up 3 bases and J gave up 7 bases, with 13 bases separating them. CDR3: CSVEIVRAEQYF. DNA for the CDR3: TGCAGCGTTGAGATCGTCCGGGCTGAGCAGTACTTC.

V is TRBV6-1 and J is TRBJ1-5; D remains unclear. The CDR3 totals 12 residues. V lost 7 bases to trimming and J lost 4 bases, with 8 bases between them. CDR1 and CDR2 from the germline V gene are MNHNS and SASEGT. CDR3 nucleotide sequence: TGTGCCAGCATATCGGGAAATCAGCCCCAGCATTTT. It specifies CASISGNQPQHF.

V is TRBV7-2 and J is TRBJ2-5; 11 bases agree with TRBD2. The CDR3 is made up of 16 amino acids. In germline, CDR1 is SGHTA, CDR2 FQGNSA. The J segment lost 1 base and the V segment lost 2 bases, leaving 3 bases of the junction unmatched. CDR3 in amino acids: CASSLRLAGIQETQYF. The CDR3 DNA is TGTGCCAGCAGCTTAAGACTAGCGGGGATCCAAGAGACCCAGTACTTC.

The chain is built from TRBV5-1 and TRBJ1-3; TRBD1 is a possible D gene (5 bases). The CDR3 extends over 16 amino acids. V dropped 0 bases and J dropped 0 bases, with 10 bases sitting between them. CDR1 and CDR2 from the germline V gene are SGHRS and YFSETQ. CDR3 amino acids: CASSLGGVDSGNTIYF. CDR3 coding DNA: TGCGCCAGCAGCTTGGGAGGGGTAGACTCTGGAAACACCATATATTTT. Using reference TRBV5-1 and TRBJ1-3 for the parts outside the CDR3, the full variable domain is KAGVTQTPRYLIKTRGQQVTLSCSPISGHRSVSWYQQTPGQGLQFLFEYFSETQRNKGNFPGRFSGRQFSNSRSEMNVSTLELGDSALYLCASSLGGVDSGNTIYFGEGSWLTVV.

About this clonotype itself: With a much larger clone just one base away, this may be a read error. V gene TRBV12-3 or TRBV12-4 combines with J gene TRBJ1-2; the match to TRBD1 covers 7 bases. This CDR3 is built from 15 residues. V dropped 8 bases and J dropped 0; count of bases not matched to a gene: 9. The CDR3, as DNA: TGTGCCAGCCGAACGACAGGGAGTACTAACTATGGCTACACCTTC. Amino acid sequence: CASRTTGSTNYGYTF.

The chain employs TRBV5-1 and TRBJ2-4; D is ambiguous. In germline, CDR1 is SGHRS, CDR2 YFSETQ. The CDR3 consists of 12 residues. V was trimmed by 4 bases and J by 7 bases, leaving 9 bases between them. Here the CDR3 reads CASSPKGNIQYF. CDR3 coding DNA: TGCGCCAGCAGCCCTAAAGGGAACATTCAGTACTTC.

This clonotype was recorded a few times. The chain is built from TRBV20-1 and TRBJ1-1; D is uncertain. The CDR3 runs to 13 residues. V was pared by 6 bases and J by 1 base, with 12 bases between. Germline-derived CDR1 and CDR2 are DFQATT and SNEGSKA (reference sequence). The CDR3 DNA reads TGCAGTGCAGCGAAGCCGGGGAACACTGAAGCTTTCTTT. Translation gives CSAAKPGNTEAFF.

This clonotype has just one count. This sequence joins TRBV5-1 and TRBJ2-1, with 7 bases identical to TRBD2. The CDR3 covers 13 residues. CDR1 is SGHRS, CDR2 YFSETQ, per germline. The V gene end was trimmed by 7 bases and the J gene end by 10 bases; junction bases not matched to a gene: 11. Here the CDR3 DNA reads TGCGCCAGCTACTTCGCGGGGGTGGAGGAGCAGTTCTTC. This translates into CASYFAGVEEQFF.

The chain employs TRBV20-1 and TRBJ1-6; no firm D call. V was trimmed by 0 bases and J by 6 bases, leaving 9 bases between them. Looked up from germline, CDR1 is DFQATT and CDR2 is SNEGSKA (reference sequence). The CDR3 sequence is 14 residues long. CDR3: CSARDDRINSPLHF. CDR3 DNA sequence: TGCAGTGCTAGAGATGACCGTATTAATTCACCCCTCCACTTT.

The rearrangement links TRBV7-9 to TRBJ1-5, with D possibly being TRBD1 (6 bases). CDR3 size: 15 residues. CDR1 SEHNR and CDR2 FQNEAQ come from the germline V gene (reference sequence). V was cut by 3 bases and J by 9 bases, with 18 bases left in between. Here the CDR3 reads CASSLGQGVWGPQHF. CDR3 coding DNA: TGTGCCAGCAGCTTGGGACAAGGGGTTTGGGGGCCCCAGCATTTT.

In its sample, this clonotype was seen a few times. The gene calls are TRBV5-1 and TRBJ2-3; the match to TRBD1 covers 8 bases. The CDR3 sequence is 16 residues long. Looked up from germline, CDR1 is SGHRS and CDR2 is YFSETQ. The V segment lost 3 bases and the J segment 4 bases; nucleotides outside the gene matches: 10. CDR3: CASSSQTGVIADTQYF. CDR3 in DNA: TGCGCCAGCAGCTCTCAGACAGGGGTGATCGCAGATACGCAGTATTTT.

A few counts support this clonotype. The chain recombines TRBV7-9 with TRBJ2-7, with D uncertain. Per germline, CDR1 SEHNR and CDR2 FQNEAQ (reference sequence). The CDR3 extends over 15 amino acids. V lost 5 bases to trimming and J lost 2 bases, with 16 bases between them. The CDR3 here is CASSPNKGMAYEQYF. The DNA for the CDR3 is TGTGCCAGCAGCCCAAACAAGGGAATGGCCTACGAGCAGTACTTC.

The rearrangement joins TRBV7-9 to TRBJ2-4; D is ambiguous. Deletions cut 4 bases from V and 7 bases from J, with 8 bases between. This CDR3 contains 12 residues. Germline assignment: CDR1 SEHNR and CDR2 FQNEAQ (reference sequence). Written as DNA, the CDR3 is TGTGCCAGCAGCTCGGGCGTTAACATTCAGTACTTC. It codes for CASSSGVNIQYF. The full variable domain, completed using reference TRBV7-9 and TRBJ2-4, is DTGVSQNPRHKITKRGQNVTFRCDPISEHNRLYWYRQTLGQGPEFLTYFQNEAQLEKSRLLSDRFSAERPKGSFSTLEIQRTEQGDSAMYLCASSSGVNIQYFGAGTRLSVL.

V usage is TRBV9 and J usage is TRBJ1-1; possibly TRBD1 for D (6 bases). The CDR3 has 14 amino acids. The V gene lost 0 bases and the J gene lost 4 bases, with 10 bases spanning the gap. In germline, CDR1 is SGDLS, CDR2 YYNGEE. The CDR3 spells CASSVVGGGTEAFF. CDR3 coding DNA: TGTGCCAGCAGCGTAGTTGGGGGCGGCACTGAAGCTTTCTTT.

This clonotype was seen once. CDR3 DNA sequence: TGTGCCACCAGCGATGGACAGAGCAATCAGCCCCAGCATTTT. Protein product: CATSDGQSNQPQHF. V and J are TRBV24-1 and TRBJ1-5; TRBD1 might be the D (6 bases). Trimming cost V 7 bases and J 1 base, with 10 bases left between them. Per germline, CDR1 KGHDR and CDR2 SFDVKD. CDR3 length: 14 residues.

This clonotype was counted between two and nine times. The genes are TRBV7-3 and TRBJ2-1; TRBD1 aligns across 7 bases. The junction had 12 bases not matched to a gene; V was cut back by 2 bases and J by 5 bases. Germline V gives CDR1 SGHTA, CDR2 FQGTGA. The CDR3 has 17 residues. Here the CDR3 reads CASSLQTGSRFDNEQFF. DNA of the CDR3: TGTGCCAGCAGCTTACAGACAGGGTCGAGGTTTGACAATGAGCAGTTCTTC.